This T cell receptor (beta chain) is from a study of CD8 T cells in ankylosing spondylitis. This clonotype showed up many times. What it binds is unknown. V lost 3 bases, J lost 0 bases, and 7 bases stayed unmatched. The CDR3 extends over 18 amino acids. The study's findings and limits: Matched synovial fluid from ankylosing spondylitis patients was reported to be enriched for disease-linked clones. Relatively scarce in peripheral blood, disease-linked clones were CD8+.

A quantitative 5'-RACE method, one with molecular barcodes, was used to make TCR beta libraries. Each CDR3 protein is one row after TCRdb ran MiXCR on the 5' RACE reads. The sample lists about 240,000 distinct CDR3 sequences; approximately 12% were seen once. Sequencing input: blood, either unsorted or a sorted T cell fraction (not recorded which). The sequence was collected from a male donor with ankylosing spondylitis or in good health (not recorded which). The chain uses TRBV12-3 or TRBV12-4 and TRBJ1-5, with 11 bases fitting TRBD1. The CDR3: CASSLGTGGRYSNQPQHF. The CDR3 DNA reads as TGTGCCAGCAGTTTGGGGACAGGGGGTCGATATAGCAATCAGCCCCAGCATTTT.